This TCR beta chain was sequenced in a study of regulatory T cells in long-lasting Graves disease. Study conclusions and caveats: Persistent Graves' patients possessed reduced TCR diversity relative to recently diagnosed ones.

This clonotype was seen a few times. Its antigen is still unknown. Documented time point: newly diagnosed GD, antithyroid drugs for less than 3 months. From RNA extracted from PBMCs, the TCR library was made. American Thyroid Association guidelines defined Graves' disease diagnosis. With iRepertoire HTBI primers and Arm-PCR of CDR3 regions, TCR beta libraries were built. MiXCR, run by TCRdb on the multiplex PCR reads, gives a single entry per CDR3 protein. The table lists about 560,000 distinct CDR3 sequences, around 15% of them singletons. These data also featured in a second study, about T cells in Graves' hyperthyroidism and ophthalmopathy. That source notes: Also found in blood were most expanded thyroid clonotypes above 0.001.

This TCR derives from a man aged 18 to 29 with Graves disease. The sample was peripheral blood mononuclear cells (PBMCs), taken at new diagnosis, from a patient treated with antithyroid drugs.

CDR3 in DNA: TGTGCCAGCAGCCCGACCCAGGGGTATCAGCCCCAGCATTTT. Translated, it gives CASSPTQGYQPQHF. V gene TRBV27 combines with J gene TRBJ1-5, with D possibly TRBD1 on 6 matching bases. V was cut by 6 bases and J by 5 bases, with 14 bases left in between. CDR1 is MNHEY and CDR2 is SMNVEV in the germline V gene (reference sequence). The CDR3 covers 14 residues.